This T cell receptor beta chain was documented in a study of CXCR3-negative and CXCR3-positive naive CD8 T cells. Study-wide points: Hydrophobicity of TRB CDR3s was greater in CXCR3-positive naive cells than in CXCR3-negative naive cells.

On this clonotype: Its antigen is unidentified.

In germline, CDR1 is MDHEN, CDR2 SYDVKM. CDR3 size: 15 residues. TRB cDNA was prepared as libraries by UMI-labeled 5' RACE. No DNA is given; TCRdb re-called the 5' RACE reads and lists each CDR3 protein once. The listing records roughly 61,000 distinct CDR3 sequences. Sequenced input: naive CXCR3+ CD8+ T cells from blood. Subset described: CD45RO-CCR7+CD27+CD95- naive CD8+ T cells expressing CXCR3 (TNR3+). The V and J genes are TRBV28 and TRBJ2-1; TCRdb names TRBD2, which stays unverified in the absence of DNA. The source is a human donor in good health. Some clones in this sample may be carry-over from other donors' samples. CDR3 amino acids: CASKEVSGFYNEQFF. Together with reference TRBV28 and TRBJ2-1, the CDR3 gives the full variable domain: DVKVTQSSRYLVKRTGEKVFLECVQDMDHENMFWYRQDPGLGLRLIYFSYDVKMKEKGDIPEGYSVSREKKERFSLILESASTNQTSMYLCASKEVSGFYNEQFFGPGTRLTVL.